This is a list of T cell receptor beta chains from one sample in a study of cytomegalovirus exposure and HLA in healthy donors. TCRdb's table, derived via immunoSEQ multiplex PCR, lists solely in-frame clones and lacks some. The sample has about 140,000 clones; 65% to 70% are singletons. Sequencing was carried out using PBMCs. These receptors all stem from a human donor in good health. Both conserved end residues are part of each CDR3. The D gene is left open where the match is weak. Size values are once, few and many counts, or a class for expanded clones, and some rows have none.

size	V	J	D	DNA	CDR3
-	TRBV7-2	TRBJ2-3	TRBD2	TGTGCCAGCAGCTTGGCGGGACTAGCGGGAGGTGGAGATACGCAGTATTTT	CASSLAGLAGGGDTQYF
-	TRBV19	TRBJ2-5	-	TGTGCCAGTAGTATTGGACTCAAACTGGAGACCCAGTACTTC	CASSIGLKLETQYF
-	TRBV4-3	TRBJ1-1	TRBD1	TGCGCCAGCAGCCCGGGGAAACAGGGGCCCTTGAACACTGAAGCTTTCTTT	CASSPGKQGPLNTEAFF
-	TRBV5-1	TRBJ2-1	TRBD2	TGCGCCAGCAGCCCCAGCAGCGGGGCCTACAATGAGCAGTTCTTC	CASSPSSGAYNEQFF
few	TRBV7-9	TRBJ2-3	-	TGTGCCAGCAGCTCGATCGGTTCTAGCACAGATACGCAGTATTTT	CASSSIGSSTDTQYF
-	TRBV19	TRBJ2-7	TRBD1	TGTGCCAGCGGACAGGGGGCCTCCTACGAGCAGTACTTC	CASGQGASYEQYF
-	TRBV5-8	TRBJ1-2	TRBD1	TGTGCCAGCAGCTCGGGACAGGATAACTATGGCTACACCTTC	CASSSGQDNYGYTF
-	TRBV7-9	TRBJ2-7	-	TGTGCCAGCAGCTTAGGGCGGGTCGCCTCCGGCGAGCAGTACTTC	CASSLGRVASGEQYF
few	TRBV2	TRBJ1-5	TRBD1	TGTGCCAGCAGTCGGGACAGGGATCAGCCCCAGCATTTT	CASSRDRDQPQHF
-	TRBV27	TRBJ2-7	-	TGTGCCAGCAGTTTAAATCTCTACGAGCAGTACTTC	CASSLNLYEQYF
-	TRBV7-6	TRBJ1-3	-	TGTGCCAGCAGCCCGCGGGGTCTCTCTGGAAACGCCATATATTTT	CASSPRGLSGNAIYF
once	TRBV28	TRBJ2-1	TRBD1	TGTGCCAGCAGTCAGAGACAGGGGGCGAGGAATGAGCAGTTCTTC	CASSQRQGARNEQFF
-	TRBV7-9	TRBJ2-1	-	TGTGCCAGCAGCTTACCGCACGAGGACAATGAGCAGTTCTTC	CASSLPHEDNEQFF
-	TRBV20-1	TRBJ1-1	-	TGCAGTCAGAATTCGAACACTGAAGCTTTCTTT	CSQNSNTEAFF
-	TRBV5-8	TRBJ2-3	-	TGTGCCAGCAGCCCGTTCGGGGGGACACGCACAGATACGCAGTATTTT	CASSPFGGTRTDTQYF
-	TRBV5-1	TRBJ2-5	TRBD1	TGCGCCAGCACGTCAGGGGGTGGAGAGACCCAGTACTTC	CASTSGGGETQYF
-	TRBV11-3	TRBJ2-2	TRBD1	TGTGCCAGCAGCTTAGGGGACAGATTTTTACACACCGGGGAGCTGTTTTTT	CASSLGDRFLHTGELFF
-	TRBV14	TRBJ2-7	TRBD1	TGTGCCAGCAGCGTCGTGGACAGGGATTACGAGCAGTACTTC	CASSVVDRDYEQYF
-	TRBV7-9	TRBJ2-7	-	TGTGCCAGCAGCTTAGCGCGGGGGCAAATCGGGATCTACGAGCAGTACTTC	CASSLARGQIGIYEQYF
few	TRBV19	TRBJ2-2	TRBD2	TGTGCCAGTAAAGGACTAGCGGGTAACACCGGGGAGCTGTTTTTT	CASKGLAGNTGELFF
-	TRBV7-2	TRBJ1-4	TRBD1	TGTGCCAGCAGCCCGGACAGGGCGGGTGAAAAACTGTTTTTT	CASSPDRAGEKLFF